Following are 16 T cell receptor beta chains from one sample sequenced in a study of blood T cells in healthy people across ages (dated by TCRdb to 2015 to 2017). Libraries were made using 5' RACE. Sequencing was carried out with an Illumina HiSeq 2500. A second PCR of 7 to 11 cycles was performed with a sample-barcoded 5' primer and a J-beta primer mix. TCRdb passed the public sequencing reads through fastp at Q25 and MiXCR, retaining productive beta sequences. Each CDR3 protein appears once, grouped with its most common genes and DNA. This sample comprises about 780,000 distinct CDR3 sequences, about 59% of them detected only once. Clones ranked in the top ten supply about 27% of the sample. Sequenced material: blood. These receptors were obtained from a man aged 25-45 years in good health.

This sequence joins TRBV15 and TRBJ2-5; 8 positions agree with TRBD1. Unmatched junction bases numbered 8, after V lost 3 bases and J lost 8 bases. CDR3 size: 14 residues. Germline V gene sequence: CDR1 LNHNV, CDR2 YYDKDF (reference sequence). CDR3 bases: TGTGCCACCAGCAGGGACAGGGCCCAACTTACCCAGTACTTC. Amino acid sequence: CATSRDRAQLTQYF.

The CDR3 DNA reads as TGCAGCGTTGCAGGACAGGGTTATGGCTACACCTTC. It translates to CSVAGQGYGYTF. This rearrangement joins TRBV29-1 to TRBJ1-2; 8 bases align to TRBD1. Germline values: CDR1 SQVTM, CDR2 ANQGSEA. The CDR3 totals 12 residues. The V gene end was trimmed by 4 bases and the J gene end by 5 bases; junction bases not matched to a gene: 3. Complete variable domain (other parts from reference TRBV29-1 and TRBJ1-2): SAVISQKPSRDICQRGTSLTIQCQVDSQVTMMFWYRQQPGQSLTLIATANQGSEATYESGFVIDKFPISRPNLTFSTLTVSNMSPEDSSIYLCSVAGQGYGYTFGSGTRLTVV.

The CDR3 nucleotides are TGTGCCAGCAGCGTTTCCGGGGGAGATAATGGCTACACCTTC. It specifies CASSVSGGDNGYTF. The genes are TRBV9 and TRBJ1-2; D may be TRBD1 (5 bases). The CDR3 spans 14 residues. Germline CDR1 and CDR2: SGDLS and YYNGEE. The ends were cut back, 2 bases at V and 6 bases at J, with 14 bases in the middle.

CDR3 bases: TGCAGCACCCGAGGGGGACAGGGGAAAGATACGCAGTATTTT. Translated: CSTRGGQGKDTQYF. The V and J genes are TRBV29-1 and TRBJ2-3; 10 bases map to TRBD1. CDR1 SQVTM and CDR2 ANQGSEA come from the germline V gene. The CDR3 is 14 residues long. V was pared by 8 bases and J by 5 bases, with 10 bases of the junction left unmatched.

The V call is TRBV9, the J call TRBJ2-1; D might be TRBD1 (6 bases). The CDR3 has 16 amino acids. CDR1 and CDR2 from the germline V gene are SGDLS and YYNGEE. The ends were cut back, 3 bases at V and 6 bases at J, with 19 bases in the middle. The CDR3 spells CASSADAQGLANEQFF. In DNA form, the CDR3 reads TGTGCCAGCAGCGCTGACGCACAGGGTTTGGCCAATGAGCAGTTCTTC.

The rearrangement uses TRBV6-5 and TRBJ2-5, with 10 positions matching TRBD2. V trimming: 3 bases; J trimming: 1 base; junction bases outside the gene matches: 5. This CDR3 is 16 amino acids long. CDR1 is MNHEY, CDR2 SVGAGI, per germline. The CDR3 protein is CASSYRPSGGQETQYF. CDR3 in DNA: TGTGCCAGCAGTTATAGGCCTAGCGGGGGCCAAGAGACCCAGTACTTC.

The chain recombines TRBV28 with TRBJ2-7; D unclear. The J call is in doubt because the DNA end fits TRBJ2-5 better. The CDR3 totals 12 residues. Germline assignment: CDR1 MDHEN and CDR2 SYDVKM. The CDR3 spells CASSLGTQTQYF. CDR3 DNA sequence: TGTGCCAGCAGTTTGGGCACCCAGACCCAGTACTTC.

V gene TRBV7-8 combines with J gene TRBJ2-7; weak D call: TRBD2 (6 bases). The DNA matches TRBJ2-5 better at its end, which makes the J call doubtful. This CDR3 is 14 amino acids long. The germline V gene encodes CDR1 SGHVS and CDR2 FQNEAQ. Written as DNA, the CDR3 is TGTGCCAGCAGCCGCGGGACTGTAAGGGAGACCCAGTACTTC. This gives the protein CASSRGTVRETQYF.

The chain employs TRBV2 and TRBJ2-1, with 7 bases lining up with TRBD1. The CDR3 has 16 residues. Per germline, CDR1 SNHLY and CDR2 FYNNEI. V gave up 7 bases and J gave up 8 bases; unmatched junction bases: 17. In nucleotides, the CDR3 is TGTGCCAGCACCTTGGGACAGCCGAAGAGATACGATGAGCAGTTCTTC. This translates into CASTLGQPKRYDEQFF.

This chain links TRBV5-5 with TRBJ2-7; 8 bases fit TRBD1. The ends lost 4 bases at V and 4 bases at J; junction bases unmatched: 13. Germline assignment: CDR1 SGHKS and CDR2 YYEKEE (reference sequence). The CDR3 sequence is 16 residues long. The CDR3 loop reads CASSPGQGGDFYEQYF. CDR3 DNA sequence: TGTGCCAGCAGCCCTGGACAGGGCGGGGACTTTTACGAGCAGTACTTC.

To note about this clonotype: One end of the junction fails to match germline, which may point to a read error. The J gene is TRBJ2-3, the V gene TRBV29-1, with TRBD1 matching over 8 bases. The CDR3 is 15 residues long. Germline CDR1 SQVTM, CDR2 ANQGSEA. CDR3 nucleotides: TGTAGCGTTGAAATTGTAGGACAGGGATCGGATACGCAGTATTTT. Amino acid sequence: CSVEIVGQGSDTQYF.

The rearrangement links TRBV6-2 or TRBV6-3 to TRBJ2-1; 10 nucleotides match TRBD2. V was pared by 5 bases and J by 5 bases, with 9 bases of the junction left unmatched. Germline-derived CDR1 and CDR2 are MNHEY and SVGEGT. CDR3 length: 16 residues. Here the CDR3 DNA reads TGTGCCAGCAGTCTATTAGCGGGGGGATATGACAATGAGCAGTTCTTC. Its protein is CASSLLAGGYDNEQFF.

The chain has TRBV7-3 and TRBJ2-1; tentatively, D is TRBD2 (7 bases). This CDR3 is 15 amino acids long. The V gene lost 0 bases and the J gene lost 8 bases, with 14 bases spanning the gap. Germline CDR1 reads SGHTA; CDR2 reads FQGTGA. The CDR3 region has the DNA TGTGCCAGCAGCTTAACGGGAGGGGGTTTGTATGAGCAGTTCTTC. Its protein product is CASSLTGGGLYEQFF.

For the CDR3, the DNA is TGCAGCGTTGTGGAACTCTCCAATGAGCAGTTCTTC. Protein sequence: CSVVELSNEQFF. The chain carries TRBV29-1 and TRBJ2-1; D is undetermined. Trimming left V 4 bases short and J 6 bases short, with 10 bases between. CDR3 length: 12 residues. Germline CDR1 reads SQVTM; CDR2 reads ANQGSEA.

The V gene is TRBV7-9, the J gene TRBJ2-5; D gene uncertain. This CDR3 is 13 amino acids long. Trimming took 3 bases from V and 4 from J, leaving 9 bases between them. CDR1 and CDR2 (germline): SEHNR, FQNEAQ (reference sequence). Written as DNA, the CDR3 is TGTGCCAGCAGCTTCCCTCAAAGAGAGACCCAGTACTTC. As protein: CASSFPQRETQYF.

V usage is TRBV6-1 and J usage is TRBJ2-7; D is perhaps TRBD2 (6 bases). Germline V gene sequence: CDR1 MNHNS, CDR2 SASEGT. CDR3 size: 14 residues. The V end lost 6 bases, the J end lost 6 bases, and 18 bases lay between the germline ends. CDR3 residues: CASRRGLQGSEQYF. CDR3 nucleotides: TGTGCCAGCAGGAGGGGACTGCAGGGCTCCGAGCAGTACTTC.